This is a list of T cell receptor beta chains from one sample in a study of glioma-infiltrating T cells. TCRdb itself ran the multiplex PCR reads through MiXCR, one entry per CDR3 protein. The table has fewer than 250,000 distinct CDR3 sequences, roughly a third seen once; the top ten hold 20% to 25%. The sequenced sample consisted of glioma tissue, nonneoplastic brain tissue, or PBMCs (not recorded which). These receptors all stem from a human donor with low-grade glioma or glioblastoma, undergoing nonglioma brain surgery, or in good health (not recorded which). Each CDR3 is given with its conserved first and last residue. The order of the fields is V gene, clone size, J gene, D gene, CDR3 DNA, CDR3 protein. A D gene is named only where the DNA matches it firmly. Some rows have no size entry. The others give once, few or many, or a class for an expanded clone.

TRBV10-3,many,TRBJ2-7,.,TGTGCCATCAGTGGTCGTCAGGGCTACGAGCAGTACTTC,CAISGRQGYEQYF
TRBV19,many,TRBJ1-2,TRBD1,TGTGCCAGTAGTGGACCGGGACAGGTTGGCTATGGCTACACCTTC,CASSGPGQVGYGYTF
TRBV4-2,.,TRBJ2-1,TRBD2,TGTGCCAGCAGCCAAGCGGGGGGGGGCCATGAGCAGTTCTTC,CASSQAGGGHEQFF
TRBV27,many,TRBJ2-1,.,TGTGCCAGCAGTTTTGAGGGGGGCTCGGACTACAATGAGCAGTTCTTC,CASSFEGGSDYNEQFF
TRBV6-1,many,TRBJ2-7,TRBD2,TGTGCCAGCAGTGAAGCTCGTAGCGGGGGAGACCTTACCTACGAGCAGTACTTC,CASSEARSGGDLTYEQYF
TRBV6-1,many,TRBJ2-3,TRBD1,TGTGCCAGCAGGCCGGGACAGGGGGCTTTGGATACGCAGTATTTT,CASRPGQGALDTQYF
TRBV6-2/TRBV6-3,many,TRBJ2-3,TRBD1,TGTGCCAGCACGGATACAGGGGGCGCAACAGATACGCAGTATTTT,CASTDTGGATDTQYF
TRBV25-1,many,TRBJ2-4,.,TGTGCCAGCAGTGACTCTGCCCGTGGGAACATTCAGTACTTC,CASSDSARGNIQYF
TRBV28,many,TRBJ2-3,TRBD2,TGTGCCAGCAGTCAGATTAGCGGGAGGGCCGAAGATACGCAGTATTTT,CASSQISGRAEDTQYF
TRBV19,many,TRBJ2-7,.,TGTGCCAGTAGTAGCCCGGGGATCTCCTACGAGCAGTACTTC,CASSSPGISYEQYF
TRBV30,.,TRBJ2-3,.,TGTGCCTGGAGTGCCGCAGTCGATACGCAGTATTTT,CAWSAAVDTQYF
TRBV10-3,few,TRBJ1-2,.,TGTGCCATCAGTGAGGCCATACTACTCTATGGCTACACCTTC,CAISEAILLYGYTF
TRBV20-1,many,TRBJ2-7,.,TGCAGTGCTCGTGACAGACTATCCTACGAGCAGTACTTC,CSARDRLSYEQYF
TRBV7-6,many,TRBJ1-1,.,TGTGCCAGCAGCTTAGTACTGGGAACTGAAGCTTTCTTT,CASSLVLGTEAFF
TRBV19,few,TRBJ1-2,.,TGTGCCAGTAGTATTGTCTTGGGGCTGAGCGGCTACACCTTC,CASSIVLGLSGYTF
TRBV7-3,many,TRBJ2-1,TRBD2,TGTGCCAGCAGCTCCCGGACTAGTAATTACAATGAGCAGTTCTTC,CASSSRTSNYNEQFF
TRBV6-6,many,TRBJ2-7,.,TGTGCCAGCAGTTACGAGACAGCCTACGAGCAGTACTTC,CASSYETAYEQYF
TRBV27,.,TRBJ2-3,.,TGTGCCAGCAGTGGAAGTGTCTTAGGGGATACGCAATATTTT,CASSGSVLGDTQYF
TRBV27,many,TRBJ2-1,.,TGTGCCAGCAGTTCCATTAGGTCCTACAATGAGCAGTTCTTC,CASSSIRSYNEQFF
TRBV6-2/TRBV6-3,many,TRBJ2-1,TRBD2,TGTGCCAGCAGTTACTCTGGACTAGATTACAATGAGCAGTTCTTC,CASSYSGLDYNEQFF
TRBV6-2/TRBV6-3,many,TRBJ2-5,.,TGTGCCAGCAGTTACGGTAGCGATCAAGAGACCCAGTACTTC,CASSYGSDQETQYF
TRBV27,.,TRBJ1-5,.,TGTGCCAGCAGTCGTACAACCGGGCAGCAGGGAGAGGGGCAGCCCCAGCATTTT,CASSRTTGQQGEGQPQHF
TRBV4-2,.,TRBJ2-3,TRBD1,TGTGCCAGCAGCGTCCGGGACAGCGACACAGATACGCAGTATTTT,CASSVRDSDTDTQYF
TRBV5-4,.,TRBJ2-7,TRBD2,TGTGCCAGCAGCTTGGACGGGAGGGCTTTTTTCGAGCAGTACTTC,CASSLDGRAFFEQYF
TRBV4-3,many,TRBJ2-7,TRBD1,TGCGCCAGCAGCCACCAGGACAGGGGTGGCCCCTACGAGCAGTACTTC,CASSHQDRGGPYEQYF
TRBV10-3,many,TRBJ2-7,.,TGTGCCATCAGTGAGACGGGCGAGCAGTACTTC,CAISETGEQYF
TRBV29-1,.,TRBJ2-7,TRBD2,TGCAGCGTTGTGGGGACTAGCGTCAGCGAGCAGTACTTC,CSVVGTSVSEQYF
TRBV6-2/TRBV6-3,few,TRBJ1-2,.,TGTGCCAGCAGTTACTGGGTTCAGGGAAGCGGCTACACCTTC,CASSYWVQGSGYTF
TRBV12-3/TRBV12-4,few,TRBJ2-7,.,TGTGCCAGCAGTTTGGGGACCCTAGCCTACGAGCAGTACTTC,CASSLGTLAYEQYF
TRBV19,.,TRBJ1-3,.,TGTGCCAGTAGAATTGGAAACACCATATATTTT,CASRIGNTIYF
TRBV5-1,.,TRBJ2-4,TRBD2,TGCGCCAGCAGCGGCCTAGCGGGCCAGTCAGCCAAAAACATTCAGTACTTC,CASSGLAGQSAKNIQYF
TRBV2,few,TRBJ2-7,TRBD1,TGTGCCAGCGCAACCGGGACAGAGGGGTCCTACGAGCAGTACTTC,CASATGTEGSYEQYF
TRBV4-2,.,TRBJ2-6,.,TGTGCCAGCAGCCAAGAGTTGCACGGAGGGGCTGGGGCCAACGTCCTGACTTTC,CASSQELHGGAGANVLTF
TRBV20-1,many,TRBJ2-7,.,TGCAGTGCTAGAGATCTAGGGTTTTACGAGCAGTACTTC,CSARDLGFYEQYF
TRBV27,many,TRBJ2-1,TRBD2,TGTGCCAGCAGTTTCTCCGGACTAGCGGCCCACAATGAGCAGTTCTTC,CASSFSGLAAHNEQFF
TRBV6-1,many,TRBJ2-7,TRBD2,TGTGCCAGCAGTGGGGGGACTAGCGGTTTGAGCGAGCAGTACTTC,CASSGGTSGLSEQYF
TRBV19,many,TRBJ1-5,.,TGTGCCAGTAGTACCTACAGGGACCAGCCCCAGCATTTT,CASSTYRDQPQHF
TRBV27,many,TRBJ2-1,TRBD2,TGTGCCAGCAGCCGCATCCTTTTACTAGCGCGCTCCTACAATGAGCAGTTCTTC,CASSRILLLARSYNEQFF
TRBV11-2,.,TRBJ2-1,.,TGTGCCAGCAGCCCACACAGAAATGAGCAGTTCTTC,CASSPHRNEQFF
TRBV29-1,.,TRBJ2-4,TRBD1,TGCAGCGCTTCCGGGACAGAAAACATTAAGTACTTC,CSASGTENIKYF
TRBV27,.,TRBJ2-7,TRBD2,TGTGCCAGCAGTAGTGTAGCGGGAGTGGACGAGCAGAACTTC,CASSSVAGVDEQNF
TRBV7-9,many,TRBJ2-5,.,TGTGCCAGCAGCTTACAATACAGGCAAGAGACCCAGTACTTC,CASSLQYRQETQYF
TRBV19,.,TRBJ1-5,TRBD1,TGTGCCAGTAGTGCAGGGGGGGGGCAGCCCCAGCATTTT,CASSAGGGQPQHF
TRBV6-1,many,TRBJ1-1,.,TGTGCCAGCAGTTATGGAGGAAGGAACACTGAAGCTTTCTTT,CASSYGGRNTEAFF
TRBV6-1,many,TRBJ1-1,.,TGTGCCAGCAGAAGGGGGACACCGGGTGAAGCTTTCTTT,CASRRGTPGEAFF
TRBV5-5,.,TRBJ2-3,.,TGTGCCAGCAGCTCCGGACCGACGAGCACAGATACGCAGTATTTT,CASSSGPTSTDTQYF
TRBV7-2,many,TRBJ2-7,.,TGTGCCAGCAGCCAAGAGGTGGCCGTAGCCTACGAGCAGTACTTC,CASSQEVAVAYEQYF
TRBV6-1,many,TRBJ1-4,.,TGTGCCAGTTTACAAGGAGGAAAACTGTTTTTT,CASLQGGKLFF
TRBV5-4,few,TRBJ1-2,TRBD1,TGTGCCAGCAGCTTGGGGGCCCCAGGGGGCTATGGCTACACCTTC,CASSLGAPGGYGYTF
TRBV5-5,.,TRBJ2-7,TRBD2,TGTGCCAGCAGCTCCGGGACTACCCTCTTTTACGAGCAGTACTTC,CASSSGTTLFYEQYF
TRBV28,.,TRBJ1-2,.,TGTGCCAGCAGTTCTTCACCCCTTAACTATGGCTACGCCTTC,CASSSSPLNYGYAF
TRBV7-3,many,TRBJ2-3,TRBD2,TGTGCCAGCAGCTTAACGGGAGGGCGGACAGATACGCAGTATTTT,CASSLTGGRTDTQYF
TRBV20-1,.,TRBJ2-1,TRBD1,TGCAGTACTCCTACAGGGGGCCAGAATGATCAGTTCTTC,CSTPTGGQNDQFF
TRBV15,.,TRBJ2-7,TRBD1,TGTGCCGCCAGCAGAGGGTGGGACAGGAGACCCTACGAGCAGTACTTC,CAASRGWDRRPYEQYF
TRBV4-3,many,TRBJ1-5,.,TGCGCCAGCAGCCAAGACGGGGGACAGCCCCAGCATTTT,CASSQDGGQPQHF